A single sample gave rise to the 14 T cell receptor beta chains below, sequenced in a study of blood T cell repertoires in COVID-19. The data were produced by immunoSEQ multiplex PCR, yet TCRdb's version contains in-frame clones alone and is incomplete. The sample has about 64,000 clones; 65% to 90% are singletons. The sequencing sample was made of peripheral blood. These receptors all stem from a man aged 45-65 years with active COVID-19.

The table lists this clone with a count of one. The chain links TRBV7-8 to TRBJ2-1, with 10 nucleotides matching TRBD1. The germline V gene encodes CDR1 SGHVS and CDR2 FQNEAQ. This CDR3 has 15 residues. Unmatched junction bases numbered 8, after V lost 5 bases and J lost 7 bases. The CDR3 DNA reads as TGTGCCAGCAGCACAACCGGGACAGGGGTGAATGAGCAGTTCTTC. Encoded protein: CASSTTGTGVNEQFF.

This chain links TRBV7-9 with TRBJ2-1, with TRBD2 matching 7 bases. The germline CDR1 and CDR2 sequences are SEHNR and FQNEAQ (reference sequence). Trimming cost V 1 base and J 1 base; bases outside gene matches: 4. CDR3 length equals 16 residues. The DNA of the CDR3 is TGTGCCAGCAGCTTAGTAGCGGGCCGATCCTACAATGAGCAGTTCTTC. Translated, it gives CASSLVAGRSYNEQFF.

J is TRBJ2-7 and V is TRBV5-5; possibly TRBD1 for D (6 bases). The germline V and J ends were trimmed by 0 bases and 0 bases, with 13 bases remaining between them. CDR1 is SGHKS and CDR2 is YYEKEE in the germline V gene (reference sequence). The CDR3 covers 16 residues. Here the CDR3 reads CASSLGGGSDSYEQYF. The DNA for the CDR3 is TGTGCCAGCAGCTTGGGAGGGGGTTCGGACTCCTACGAGCAGTACTTC.

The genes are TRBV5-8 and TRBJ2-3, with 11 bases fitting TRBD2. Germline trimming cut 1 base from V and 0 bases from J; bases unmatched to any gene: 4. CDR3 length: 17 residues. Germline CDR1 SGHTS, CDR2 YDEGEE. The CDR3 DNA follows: TGTGCCAGCAGCTTGTTGACTAGCGGGACTAGCACAGATACGCAGTATTTT. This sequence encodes CASSLLTSGTSTDTQYF.

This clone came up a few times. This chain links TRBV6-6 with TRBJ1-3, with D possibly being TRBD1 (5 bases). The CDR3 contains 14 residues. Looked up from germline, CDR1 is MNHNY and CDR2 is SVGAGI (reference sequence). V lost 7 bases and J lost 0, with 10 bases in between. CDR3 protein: CASTQGPSGNTIYF. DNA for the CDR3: TGTGCCAGCACCCAGGGCCCCTCTGGAAACACCATATATTTT.

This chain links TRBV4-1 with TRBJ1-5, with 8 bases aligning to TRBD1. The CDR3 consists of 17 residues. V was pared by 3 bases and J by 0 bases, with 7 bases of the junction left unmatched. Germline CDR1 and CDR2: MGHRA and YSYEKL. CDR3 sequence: CASSHSRDRNSNQPQHF. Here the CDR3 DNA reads TGCGCCAGCAGCCATTCCCGGGACAGGAATAGCAATCAGCCCCAGCATTTT.

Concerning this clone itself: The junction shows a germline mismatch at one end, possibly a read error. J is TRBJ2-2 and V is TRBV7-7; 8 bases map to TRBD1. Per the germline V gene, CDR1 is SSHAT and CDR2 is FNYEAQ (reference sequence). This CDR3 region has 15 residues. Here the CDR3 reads CASSPGQGNTGELFF. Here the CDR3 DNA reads TGTGCTAGCAGCCCCGGACAGGGGAACACCGGGGAGCTGTTTTTT.

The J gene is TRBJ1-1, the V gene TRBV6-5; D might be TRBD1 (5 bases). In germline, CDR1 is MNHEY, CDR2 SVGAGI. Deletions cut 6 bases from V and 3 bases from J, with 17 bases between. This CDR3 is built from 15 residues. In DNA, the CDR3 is TGTGCCAGCAGCTTACACGGGGGTGGGGACACTGAAGCTTTCTTT. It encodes CASSLHGGGDTEAFF.

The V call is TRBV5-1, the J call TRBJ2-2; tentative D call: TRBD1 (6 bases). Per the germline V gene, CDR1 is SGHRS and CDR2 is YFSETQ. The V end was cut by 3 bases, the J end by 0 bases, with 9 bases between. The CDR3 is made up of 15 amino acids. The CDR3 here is CASSSRTANTGELFF. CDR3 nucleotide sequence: TGCGCCAGCAGCTCTCGGACAGCGAACACCGGGGAGCTGTTTTTT.

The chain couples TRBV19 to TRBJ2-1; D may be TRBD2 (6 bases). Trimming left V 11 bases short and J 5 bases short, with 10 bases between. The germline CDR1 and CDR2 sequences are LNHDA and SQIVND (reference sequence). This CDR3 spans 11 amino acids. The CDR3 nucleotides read TGTGCCGGGGGGAGCGACAATGAGCAGTTCTTC. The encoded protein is CAGGSDNEQFF.

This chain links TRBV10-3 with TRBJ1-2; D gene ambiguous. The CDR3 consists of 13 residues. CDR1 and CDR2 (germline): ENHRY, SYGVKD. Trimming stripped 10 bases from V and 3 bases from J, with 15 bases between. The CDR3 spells CATRQGQDYGYTF. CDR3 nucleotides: TGTGCCACCCGGCAAGGCCAGGACTATGGCTACACCTTC.

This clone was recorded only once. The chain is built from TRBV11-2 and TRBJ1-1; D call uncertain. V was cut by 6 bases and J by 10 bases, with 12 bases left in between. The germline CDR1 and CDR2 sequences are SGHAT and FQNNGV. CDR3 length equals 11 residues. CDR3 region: CASRLGGSAFF. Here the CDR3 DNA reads TGTGCCAGCAGGCTCGGAGGTTCAGCTTTCTTT.

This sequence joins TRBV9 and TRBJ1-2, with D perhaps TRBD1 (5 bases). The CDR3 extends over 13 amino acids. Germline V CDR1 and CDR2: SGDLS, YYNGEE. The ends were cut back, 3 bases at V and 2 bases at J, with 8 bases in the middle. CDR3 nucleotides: TGTGCCAGCAGCGATGGGGCCAACTATGGCTACACCTTC. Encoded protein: CASSDGANYGYTF. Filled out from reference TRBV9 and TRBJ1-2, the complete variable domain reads DSGVTQTPKHLITATGQRVTLRCSPRSGDLSVYWYQQSLDQGLQFLIQYYNGEERAKGNILERFSAQQFPDLHSELNLSSLELGDSALYFCASSDGANYGYTFGSGTRLTVV.

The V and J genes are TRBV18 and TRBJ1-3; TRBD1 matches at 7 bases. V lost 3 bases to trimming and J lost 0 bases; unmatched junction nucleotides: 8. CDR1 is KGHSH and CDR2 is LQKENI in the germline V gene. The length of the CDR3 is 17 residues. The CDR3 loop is CASSPIPGQSSGNTIYF. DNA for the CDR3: TGTGCCAGCTCACCGATACCGGGACAGAGCTCTGGAAACACCATATATTTT.